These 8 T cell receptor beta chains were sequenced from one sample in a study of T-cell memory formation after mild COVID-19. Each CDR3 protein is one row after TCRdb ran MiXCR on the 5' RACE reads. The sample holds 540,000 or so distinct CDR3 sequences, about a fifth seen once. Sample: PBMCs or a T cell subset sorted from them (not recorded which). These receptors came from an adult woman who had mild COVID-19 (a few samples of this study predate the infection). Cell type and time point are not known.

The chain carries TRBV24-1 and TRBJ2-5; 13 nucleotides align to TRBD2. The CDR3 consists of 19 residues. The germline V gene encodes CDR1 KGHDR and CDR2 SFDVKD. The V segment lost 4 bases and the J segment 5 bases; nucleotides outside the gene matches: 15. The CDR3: CATSEASIGLAGVRETQYF. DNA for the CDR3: TGTGCCACCAGTGAGGCTAGCATCGGACTAGCGGGAGTCCGGGAGACCCAGTACTTC.

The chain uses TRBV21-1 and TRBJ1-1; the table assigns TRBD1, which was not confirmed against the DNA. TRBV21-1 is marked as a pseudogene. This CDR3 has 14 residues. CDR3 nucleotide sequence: TGTGCCAGCAGGGGAACCCCTCGGGACACTGAAGCTTTCTTT. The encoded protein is CASRGTPRDTEAFF.

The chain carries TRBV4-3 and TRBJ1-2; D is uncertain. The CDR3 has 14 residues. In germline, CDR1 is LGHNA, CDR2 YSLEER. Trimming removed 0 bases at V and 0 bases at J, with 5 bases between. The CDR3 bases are TGCGCCAGCAGCCAAGACAACACTAACTATGGCTACACCTTC. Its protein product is CASSQDNTNYGYTF.

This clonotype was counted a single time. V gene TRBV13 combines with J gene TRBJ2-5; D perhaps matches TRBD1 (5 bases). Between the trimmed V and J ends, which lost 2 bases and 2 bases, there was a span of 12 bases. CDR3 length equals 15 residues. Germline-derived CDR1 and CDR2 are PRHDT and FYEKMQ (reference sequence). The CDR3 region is CASSLQVPGQETQYF. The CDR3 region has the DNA TGTGCCAGCAGCTTACAGGTCCCAGGGCAAGAGACCCAGTACTTC.

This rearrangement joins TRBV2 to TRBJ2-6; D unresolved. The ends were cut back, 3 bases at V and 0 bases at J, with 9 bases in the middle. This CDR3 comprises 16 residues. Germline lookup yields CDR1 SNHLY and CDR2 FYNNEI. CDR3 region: CASSEGFFSGANVLTF. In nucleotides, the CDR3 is TGTGCCAGCAGTGAGGGCTTCTTCTCTGGGGCCAACGTCCTGACTTTC.

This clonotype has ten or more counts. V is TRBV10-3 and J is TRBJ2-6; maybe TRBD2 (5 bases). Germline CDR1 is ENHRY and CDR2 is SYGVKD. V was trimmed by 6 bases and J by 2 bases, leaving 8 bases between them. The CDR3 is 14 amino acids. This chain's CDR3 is CAISGVAGANVLTF. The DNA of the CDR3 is TGTGCCATCAGCGGGGTCGCTGGGGCCAACGTCCTGACTTTC.

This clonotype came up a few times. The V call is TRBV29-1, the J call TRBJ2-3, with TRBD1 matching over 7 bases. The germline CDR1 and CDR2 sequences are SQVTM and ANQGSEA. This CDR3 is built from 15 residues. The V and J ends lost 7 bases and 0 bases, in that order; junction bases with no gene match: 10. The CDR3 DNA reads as TGCAGCGCTTTACCCGGGACAGCTAGCACAGATACGCAGTATTTT. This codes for CSALPGTASTDTQYF.

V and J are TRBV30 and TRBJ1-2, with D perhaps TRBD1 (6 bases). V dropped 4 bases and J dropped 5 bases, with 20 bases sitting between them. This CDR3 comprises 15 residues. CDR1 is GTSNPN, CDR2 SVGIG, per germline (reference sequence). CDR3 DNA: TGTGCCTGGATGGAGGGTGCAGGGGTAGTATATGGCTACACCTTC. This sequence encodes CAWMEGAGVVYGYTF.